The 15 T cell receptor beta chains below come from one sample, sequenced in a study of blood T cells in healthy people across ages. A second PCR of 7 to 11 cycles used a sample-barcoded 5' primer and a J-beta primer mix. TCRdb used MiXCR to reprocess the 5' RACE reads, holding one entry per CDR3 protein. Among around 1,000,000 distinct CDR3 sequences, around 25% were seen once, and the ten largest hold less than 0.75%. Another study also made use of these data, one on T cells of mothers and their children.

The sequenced material came from blood. These receptors came from a girl aged 2-10 years in good health.

The chain joins TRBV12-3 or TRBV12-4 to TRBJ2-2, with D maybe TRBD1 (6 bases). This CDR3 spans 13 amino acids. Trimming pared 6 bases from V and 7 bases from J, leaving 12 bases between. Written as DNA, the CDR3 is TGTGCCAGCAGCAGGACAGAGCTCGGGGAGCTGTTTTTT. This translates into CASSRTELGELFF.

V is TRBV24-1 and J is TRBJ2-1; 9 nucleotides align to TRBD2. Losses at the gene ends were 3 bases for V and 0 bases for J; bases not matched to a gene: 5. CDR3 length equals 17 residues. Germline CDR1 and CDR2: KGHDR and SFDVKD. CDR3 coding DNA: TGTGCCACCAGTGATACCCGAGCGGGGGGCTCCTACAATGAGCAGTTCTTC. The encoded protein is CATSDTRAGGSYNEQFF.

The J gene is TRBJ2-5, the V gene TRBV7-3; maybe TRBD2 (6 bases). Germline loops: CDR1 SGHTA, CDR2 FQGTGA. The ends were cut back, 2 bases at V and 1 base at J, with 14 bases in the middle. The CDR3 extends over 16 amino acids. CDR3 nucleotide sequence: TGTGCCAGCAGCTTAGGGGGGTTGGGGGGCCAAGAGACCCAGTACTTC. Residues: CASSLGGLGGQETQYF.

The genes are TRBV14 and TRBJ2-7; 12 positions match TRBD2. Trimming at V came to 1 base and at J to 7 bases, leaving 8 bases not matched to a gene. Germline loops: CDR1 SGHDN, CDR2 FVKESK. The CDR3 length is 16 residues. The CDR3 DNA sequence: TGTGCCAGCAGCCAAGTCCGACTAGCGGGAGCAGCGGAGCAGTACTTC. It yields the protein CASSQVRLAGAAEQYF.

The chain joins TRBV5-6 to TRBJ2-1, with 7 bases that match TRBD1. With V trimmed by 1 base and J by 6 bases, 7 bases remained unmatched. The germline V gene has CDR1 SGHDT and CDR2 YYEEEE. The CDR3 runs to 15 residues. The chain's CDR3 is CASSLQGGTPNEQFF. The DNA for the CDR3 is TGTGCCAGCAGCTTGCAAGGGGGCACGCCCAATGAGCAGTTCTTC.

The rearrangement links TRBV20-1 to TRBJ1-4; D gene ambiguous. The CDR3 is 13 residues long. Germline V gives CDR1 DFQATT, CDR2 SNEGSKA (reference sequence). Trimming left V 6 bases short and J 2 bases short, with 10 bases between. CDR3 in amino acids: CSAHGGTNEKLFF. The DNA for the CDR3 is TGCAGTGCGCATGGCGGGACTAATGAAAAACTGTTTTTT.

This rearrangement joins TRBV4-1 to TRBJ1-1; D is undetermined. Germline V gene sequence: CDR1 MGHRA, CDR2 YSYEKL. V gave up 4 bases and J gave up 7 bases, with 19 bases separating them. The length of the CDR3 is 15 residues. The CDR3 loop is CASSLLRTDGSEAFF. The CDR3 DNA reads TGCGCCAGCAGCCTGCTCCGTACGGACGGGAGTGAAGCTTTCTTT.

V gene TRBV20-1 combines with J gene TRBJ2-7; 7 positions match TRBD2. In germline, CDR1 is DFQATT, CDR2 SNEGSKA (reference sequence). The J segment lost 2 bases and the V segment lost 3 bases, leaving 10 bases of the junction unmatched. The CDR3 is 15 amino acids. CDR3 DNA: TGCAGTGCTAGGGGGAGCGGGACGAGGACCTACGAGCAGTACTTC. This gives the protein CSARGSGTRTYEQYF.

The chain employs TRBV7-9 and TRBJ2-7; 7 bases agree with TRBD1. V trimming: 4 bases; J trimming: 6 bases; junction bases outside the gene matches: 9. The germline V gene encodes CDR1 SEHNR and CDR2 FQNEAQ (reference sequence). The CDR3 spans 14 residues. As DNA, the CDR3 is TGTGCCAGCAGCTCCCGGGACAGCCCTGGCGAGCAGTACTTC. Its translation is CASSSRDSPGEQYF.

Turning to this clonotype: Mismatch with germline at one junction end may stem from a read error. The V call is TRBV6-5, the J call TRBJ2-7, with D maybe TRBD1 (6 bases). Germline V gives CDR1 MNHEY, CDR2 SVGAGI. The length of the CDR3 is 17 residues. The CDR3 DNA follows: TGTGCCTGCAGTTACTCACCCACCCGTACAGGGCTGCACGAGCAGTACTTC. It encodes CACSYSPTRTGLHEQYF.

This chain uses TRBV7-8 with TRBJ1-5; no clear D. The CDR3 sequence is 17 residues long. CDR1 and CDR2 from the germline V gene are SGHVS and FQNEAQ. V gave up 2 bases and J gave up 5 bases, with 19 bases separating them. The CDR3 DNA is TGTGCCAGCAGCTTACCCGGGGTGGGTTTGGGCGATCAGCCCCAGCATTTT. Translating gives CASSLPGVGLGDQPQHF.

This clonotype appeared a few times. This chain connects TRBV11-2 to TRBJ1-1; D perhaps matches TRBD1 (5 bases). The CDR3 loop spans 15 amino acids. In germline, CDR1 is SGHAT, CDR2 FQNNGV. V dropped 6 bases and J dropped 4 bases, with 18 bases sitting between them. CDR3 sequence reads: CASSYTGTLGTEAFF. CDR3 nucleotides: TGTGCCAGCAGTTATACCGGGACCCTGGGCACTGAAGCTTTCTTT.

This clonotype came up a few times. The rearrangement joins TRBV6-2 or TRBV6-3 to TRBJ2-7, with D perhaps TRBD1 (6 bases). CDR1 MNHEY and CDR2 SVGEGT come from the germline V gene. The V end lost 6 bases, the J end lost 4 bases, and 19 bases lay between the germline ends. The CDR3 runs 15 residues. CDR3 loop: CASSQAGVRGYEQYF. For the CDR3, the DNA is TGTGCCAGCAGCCAGGCAGGGGTTCGTGGGTACGAGCAGTACTTC.

V usage is TRBV6-1 and J usage is TRBJ1-4, with TRBD1 matching 7 bases. Germline loops: CDR1 MNHNS, CDR2 SASEGT. The CDR3 spans 18 residues. V was pared by 2 bases and J by 0 bases, with 9 bases of the junction left unmatched. The CDR3, as DNA: TGTGCCAGCAGTGAATATGACAGGGCATATGCAACTAATGAAAAACTGTTTTTT. Encoded protein: CASSEYDRAYATNEKLFF.

The chain is built from TRBV27 and TRBJ2-4; the D is unclear. The CDR3 spans 16 residues. Looked up from germline, CDR1 is MNHEY and CDR2 is SMNVEV (reference sequence). Trimming took off 5 bases at V and 2 bases at J, with 16 bases between the two ends. Here the CDR3 DNA reads TGTGCCAGCAGTAAAGACCCTCCGGAGTCCAAAAACATTCAGTACTTC. The encoded protein is CASSKDPPESKNIQYF.